Listed below are T cell receptor beta chains from one sample, sequenced in a study of blood T cells in healthy people across ages. TCRdb itself ran the 5' RACE reads through MiXCR, one entry per CDR3 protein. The sample has 1.5 million or so distinct CDR3 sequences, approximately 42% seen once. Sequencing was done on a sample of blood. These receptor sequences come from a woman aged 18-35 years in good health. The CDR3 runs from the conserved cysteine through the conserved F or W. Each record gives: D gene, J gene, clone size, V gene, CDR3 protein, CDR3 DNA. A D gene is named only where the DNA matches it firmly. Clone size is not always given. Where it is, it says once, few, many or a class for expanded clones.

D: NA
J: TRBJ1-4
size: NA
V: TRBV11-2
CDR3: CASSLVGTDEKLFF
DNA: TGTGCCAGCAGCTTAGTCGGGACGGATGAAAAACTGTTTTTT

D: TRBD2
J: TRBJ2-3
size: few
V: TRBV5-8
CDR3: CASSLPDFAGGTDTQYF
DNA: TGTGCCAGCAGCCTACCAGACTTTGCGGGGGGCACAGATACGCAGTATTTT

D: TRBD2
J: TRBJ2-7
size: NA
V: TRBV15
CDR3: CATSGTSGRAYEQYF
DNA: TGTGCCACCAGCGGAACTAGCGGGAGGGCCTACGAGCAGTACTTC

D: TRBD2
J: TRBJ2-5
size: NA
V: TRBV5-1
CDR3: CASSLGTWREIKIDEQYF
DNA: TGCGCCAGCAGCCTTGGAACATGGCGGGAGATCAAAATCGATGAGCAGTACTTC

D: NA
J: TRBJ1-1
size: NA
V: TRBV4-2
CDR3: CASSGTGYGDTEAFF
DNA: TGTGCCAGCAGCGGGACGGGGTATGGTGACACTGAAGCTTTCTTT

D: TRBD2
J: TRBJ2-1
size: few
V: TRBV15
CDR3: CATSRDRGGRGNEQFF
DNA: TGTGCCACCAGCAGAGACCGGGGCGGGAGAGGCAATGAGCAGTTCTTC

D: NA
J: TRBJ2-4
size: few
V: TRBV12-3/TRBV12-4
CDR3: CASGLTGGNIQYF
DNA: TGTGCCAGCGGACTCACCGGGGGAAACATTCAGTACTTC

D: NA
J: TRBJ1-2
size: NA
V: TRBV7-9
CDR3: CASSLETSGYTF
DNA: TGTGCCAGCAGCTTAGAAACTAGTGGCTACACCTTC

D: NA
J: TRBJ1-1
size: NA
V: TRBV19
CDR3: CASNVGRLNTEAFF
DNA: TGTGCCAGTAATGTGGGGAGACTTAACACTGAAGCTTTCTTT

D: NA
J: TRBJ2-5
size: NA
V: TRBV6-6
CDR3: CASSYSYMSETQYF
DNA: TGTGCCAGCAGTTACTCGTATATGTCGGAGACCCAGTACTTC

D: NA
J: TRBJ1-1
size: NA
V: TRBV9
CDR3: CASSVAGEPNTEAFF
DNA: TGTGCCAGCAGCGTAGCCGGGGAACCGAACACTGAAGCTTTCTTT

D: NA
J: TRBJ1-1
size: NA
V: TRBV5-6
CDR3: CASSLGGAHTEAFF
DNA: TGTGCCAGCAGCTTGGGGGGGGCTCACACTGAAGCTTTCTTT

D: TRBD2
J: TRBJ2-5
size: NA
V: TRBV5-1
CDR3: CASSIGLAGGSETQYF
DNA: TGCGCCAGCAGCATCGGACTAGCGGGGGGCTCAGAGACCCAGTACTTC

D: NA
J: TRBJ1-6
size: few
V: TRBV6-5
CDR3: CASSFFSGGDSPLHF
DNA: TGTGCCAGCAGTTTCTTTTCGGGGGGAGATTCACCCCTCCACTTT

D: NA
J: TRBJ2-3
size: few
V: TRBV20-1
CDR3: CSAPTRLTEITDTQYF
DNA: TGCAGTGCCCCTACACGACTAACCGAGATCACAGATACGCAGTATTTT

D: TRBD2
J: TRBJ2-2
size: NA
V: TRBV4-2
CDR3: CASSQYLAGVGGTGELFF
DNA: TGTGCCAGCAGCCAATACCTAGCGGGAGTGGGTGGCACCGGGGAGCTGTTTTTT

D: TRBD2
J: TRBJ2-5
size: NA
V: TRBV5-5
CDR3: CASSLGLAGTETQYF
DNA: TGTGCCAGCAGCCTAGGACTAGCGGGGACAGAGACCCAGTACTTC

D: NA
J: TRBJ2-7
size: few
V: TRBV21-1
CDR3: CASSKSGARFTYEQYF
DNA: TGTGCCAGCAGCAAGTCGGGCGCCCGCTTTACCTACGAGCAGTACTTC

D: NA
J: TRBJ1-5
size: few
V: TRBV4-1
CDR3: CASSPIGGGNQPQHF
DNA: TGCGCCAGCAGCCCAATAGGGGGGGGGAATCAGCCCCAGCATTTT

D: NA
J: TRBJ2-7
size: once
V: TRBV28
CDR3: CASSLIPRVGYEQYF
DNA: TGTGCCAGCAGTTTGATCCCCAGGGTGGGTTACGAGCAGTACTTC

D: TRBD2
J: TRBJ2-7
size: NA
V: TRBV13
CDR3: CASSLEGTSGVATGEQYF
DNA: TGTGCCAGCAGCTTAGAAGGGACTAGCGGAGTTGCTACTGGCGAGCAGTACTTC

D: NA
J: TRBJ2-7
size: few
V: TRBV4-1
CDR3: CAGSQYTTTSSYEQYF
DNA: TGCGCCGGCAGCCAGTACACGACAACGAGCTCCTACGAGCAGTACTTC

D: NA
J: TRBJ1-2
size: NA
V: TRBV29-1
CDR3: CSVEGLPSVPPGGGYTF
DNA: TGCAGCGTTGAAGGTCTACCATCAGTCCCGCCGGGGGGTGGCTACACCTTC

D: NA
J: TRBJ1-2
size: many
V: TRBV7-9
CDR3: CASSLGTYGYTF
DNA: TGTGCCAGCAGCTTAGGCACCTATGGCTACACCTTC

D: TRBD2
J: TRBJ2-7
size: NA
V: TRBV20-1
CDR3: CSAPGTSGGSYEQYF
DNA: TGCAGTGCTCCGGGGACTAGCGGGGGCTCTTACGAGCAGTACTTC

D: NA
J: TRBJ2-3
size: NA
V: TRBV5-4
CDR3: CASSFSGGFGDTQYF
DNA: TGTGCCAGCAGCTTCTCGGGGGGCTTTGGAGATACGCAGTATTTT

D: NA
J: TRBJ1-4
size: many
V: TRBV28
CDR3: CASSLPGGEKLFF
DNA: TGTGCCAGCAGCCTCCCGGGGGGCGAAAAACTGTTTTTT

D: NA
J: TRBJ2-3
size: NA
V: TRBV18
CDR3: CATHEGRTDTQYF
DNA: TGTGCCACCCATGAGGGGCGCACAGATACGCAGTATTTT

D: TRBD2
J: TRBJ2-1
size: NA
V: TRBV20-1
CDR3: CSARHLAGGSSYNEQFF
DNA: TGCAGTGCTAGACACCTAGCGGGAGGGAGCTCCTACAATGAGCAGTTCTTC

D: NA
J: TRBJ2-7
size: few
V: TRBV25-1
CDR3: CASSSYTDRREQYF
DNA: TGTGCCAGCAGTTCTTATACCGACAGGCGCGAGCAGTACTTC

D: TRBD1
J: TRBJ2-7
size: few
V: TRBV15
CDR3: CATSTGTGKSYEQYF
DNA: TGTGCCACCAGCACAGGGACAGGGAAAAGCTACGAGCAGTACTTC

D: NA
J: TRBJ2-3
size: few
V: TRBV29-1
CDR3: CSVDDPLDTQYF
DNA: TGCAGCGTTGACGATCCCCTAGATACGCAGTATTTT

D: TRBD2
J: TRBJ2-1
size: NA
V: TRBV10-1
CDR3: CASIQSSGGAWGVLFF
DNA: TGCGCCAGCATCCAGTCTAGCGGGGGGGCCTGGGGAGTTTTGTTCTTC

D: NA
J: TRBJ2-3
size: few
V: TRBV6-1
CDR3: CAAAPTITDTQYF
DNA: TGTGCCGCGGCCCCGACTATCACAGATACGCAGTATTTT

D: NA
J: TRBJ2-3
size: NA
V: TRBV4-2
CDR3: CASSSRDQGKVTDTQYF
DNA: TGTGCCAGCAGCTCGAGAGACCAGGGGAAAGTGACAGATACGCAGTATTTT

D: NA
J: TRBJ1-5
size: NA
V: TRBV4-1
CDR3: CASSQGHAIEPQHF
DNA: TGCGCCAGCAGCCAGGGACACGCGATAGAGCCCCAGCATTTT

D: TRBD2
J: TRBJ2-1
size: few
V: TRBV12-3/TRBV12-4
CDR3: CASSSQLRLAGAPYNEQFF
DNA: TGTGCCAGCAGTTCCCAACTACGACTAGCGGGGGCTCCCTACAATGAGCAGTTCTTC

D: TRBD1
J: TRBJ1-2
size: few
V: TRBV12-3/TRBV12-4
CDR3: CASIKLQGDGYTF
DNA: TGTGCCAGCATAAAATTACAGGGGGACGGCTACACCTTC

D: NA
J: TRBJ2-7
size: NA
V: TRBV27
CDR3: CASSIDSNSYEQYF
DNA: TGTGCCAGCAGTATAGACAGCAACTCCTACGAGCAGTACTTC